These 14 T cell receptor beta chains were sequenced from one sample in a study of T cell changes during pregnancy in multiple sclerosis. Profiling relied on immunoSEQ multiplex PCR, and the TCRdb table lists in-frame clones only, not all of them. Of some 36,000 clones in the sample, approximately 90% were seen once. Here the sequenced sample was peripheral blood, taken in the second trimester of pregnancy. These receptors originate from a female donor in good health, enrolled as a control in a pregnancy study.

This clone has a handful of counts. The chain uses TRBV5-1 and TRBJ1-4, with 8 bases that match TRBD1. V shed 1 base and J 2 bases; nucleotides not matched to a gene: 4. The CDR3 loop spans 16 amino acids. Germline CDR1 and CDR2: SGHRS and YFSETQ. The CDR3 loop reads CASSLTGGGTNEKLFF. DNA of the CDR3: TGCGCCAGCAGCTTGACAGGGGGAGGCACTAATGAAAAACTGTTTTTT.

The chain carries TRBV15 and TRBJ1-4; TRBD1 is a possible D gene (6 bases). V lost 0 bases to trimming and J lost 6 bases, with 14 bases between them. Germline V gene lookup returns CDR1 LNHNV and CDR2 YYDKDF (reference sequence). This CDR3 has 16 amino acids. The CDR3, as DNA: TGTGCCACCAGCAGAGAAGGACCCAGGGGCGATGAAAAACTGTTTTTT. Its translation is CATSREGPRGDEKLFF.

CDR3 region: CASSPGHVNTGELFF. For the CDR3, the DNA is TGTGCCAGCAGCCCTGGACACGTGAACACCGGGGAGCTGTTTTTT. The rearrangement links TRBV7-9 to TRBJ2-2; TRBD1 might be the D (5 bases). The length of the CDR3 is 15 residues. Germline CDR1 and CDR2: SEHNR and FQNEAQ (reference sequence). V lost 5 bases and J 1 base, leaving 11 bases between the germline ends.

The rearrangement uses TRBV7-8 and TRBJ2-3, with D maybe TRBD2 (6 bases). Looked up from germline, CDR1 is SGHVS and CDR2 is FQNEAQ. The length of the CDR3 is 16 residues. V shed 1 base and J shed 2 bases, with 13 bases lying between them. The CDR3 sequence: CASSLDFAGSTDTQYF. The DNA of the CDR3 is TGTGCCAGCAGCTTAGATTTCGCGGGATCCACAGATACGCAGTATTTT.

The CDR3 bases are TGTGCCAGCAGCTGGGGGCACAGCTACACCTTC. This translates into CASSWGHSYTF. The chain links TRBV5-6 to TRBJ1-2; D possibly corresponds to TRBD1 (6 bases). CDR1 SGHDT and CDR2 YYEEEE come from the germline V gene. Trimming took off 3 bases at V and 9 bases at J, with 9 bases between the two ends. CDR3 length: 11 amino acids.

The CDR3 reads CAWVGTLNTGELFF. The CDR3 bases are TGTGCCTGGGTTGGGACACTGAACACCGGGGAGCTGTTTTTT. J is TRBJ2-2 and V is TRBV30; TRBD1 might be the D (6 bases). The CDR3 runs to 14 residues. The ends were cut back, 5 bases at V and 1 base at J, with 11 bases in the middle. Germline lookup yields CDR1 GTSNPN and CDR2 SVGIG (reference sequence). Together with reference TRBV30 and TRBJ2-2, the CDR3 gives the full variable domain: SQTIHQWPATLVQPVGSPLSLECTVEGTSNPNLYWYRQAAGRGLQLLFYSVGIGQISSEVPQNLSASRPQDRQFILSSKKLLLSDSGFYLCAWVGTLNTGELFFGEGSRLTVL.

The genes are TRBV7-2 and TRBJ2-5, with D perhaps matching TRBD2 (5 bases). The end of the DNA is better explained by TRBJ2-7, so the J call may be wrong. This CDR3 spans 14 amino acids. Germline CDR1 reads SGHTA; CDR2 reads FQGNSA. The CDR3 region is CASSLDFSDYEQYF. The CDR3 bases are TGTGCCAGCAGCTTAGATTTTAGCGACTACGAGCAGTACTTC.

This clone was detected only once. V is TRBV5-3 and J is TRBJ2-2, with 12 bases aligning to TRBD2. TRBV5-3 is given ORF status, its function remaining uncertain. This CDR3 is 18 amino acids long. The ends lost 4 bases at V and 10 bases at J; junction bases unmatched: 17. The CDR3 nucleotides read TGTGCCAGAAGCCCCGGGGGGTCGCTAGCGGGAGGGCTTGAGGAGCTGTTTTTT. It encodes CARSPGGSLAGGLEELFF.

Remarks on this clone: At one of its ends the junction is not consistent with the germline gene, which may arise from a read error. This chain connects TRBV7-7 to TRBJ1-1, with 8 bases aligning to TRBD1. This CDR3 contains 14 residues. CDR1 and CDR2 (germline): SSHAT, FNYEAQ (reference sequence). CDR3 bases: TGTGCTAGCAGCTTAGACAGGGGTAGCACTGAAGCTTTCTTT. Amino acid sequence: CASSLDRGSTEAFF.

The chain employs TRBV27 and TRBJ2-3; tentative D call: TRBD2 (5 bases). CDR1 MNHEY and CDR2 SMNVEV come from the germline V gene (reference sequence). The CDR3 spans 12 residues. The V gene lost 2 bases and the J gene lost 5 bases, with 5 bases spanning the gap. The CDR3 DNA reads TGTGCCAGCAGTTTAGCGGGAGATACGCAGTATTTT. Amino acid sequence: CASSLAGDTQYF.

The V gene is TRBV30, the J gene TRBJ1-2; 8 nucleotides line up with TRBD1. This CDR3 has 18 amino acids. Trimming at V came to 1 base and at J to 4 bases, leaving 17 bases not matched to a gene. The germline V gene has CDR1 GTSNPN and CDR2 SVGIG (reference sequence). The CDR3 is CAWSAPRDRILVSYGYTF. The DNA of the CDR3 is TGTGCCTGGAGTGCACCCCGGGACAGGATTCTGGTATCCTATGGCTACACCTTC.

CDR3 bases: TGTGCCAGCGCCGGGGGGGGCCGCTCCTACGAGCAGTACTTC. Translation: CASAGGGRSYEQYF. The chain recombines TRBV7-2 with TRBJ2-7; 8 nucleotides agree with TRBD2. The CDR3 is 14 residues long. The trim removed 8 bases at V and 0 bases at J, leaving 6 bases unmatched. The germline V gene encodes CDR1 SGHTA and CDR2 FQGNSA.

The chain recombines TRBV5-6 with TRBJ1-5, with D maybe TRBD1 (5 bases). CDR3 length equals 15 residues. Germline lookup yields CDR1 SGHDT and CDR2 YYEEEE. Trimming took off 0 bases at V and 7 bases at J, with 14 bases between the two ends. CDR3 nucleotide sequence: TGTGCCAGCAGCTTGGGGGGGGTCGCGGGCCAGCCCCAGCATTTT. Translation gives CASSLGGVAGQPQHF.

The chain links TRBV5-1 to TRBJ2-7, with D tentatively TRBD2 (6 bases). Trimming cost V 0 bases and J 6 bases, with 13 bases left between them. Germline V gives CDR1 SGHRS, CDR2 YFSETQ. The CDR3 sequence is 14 residues long. In DNA, the CDR3 is TGCGCCAGCAGCTTGGGGGGCGGGAATCTCGAGCAGTACTTC. It codes for CASSLGGGNLEQYF.